Following are 26 T cell receptor beta chains from one sample sequenced in a study of human T cells and chemical hapten exposure. The time point here: pre-sensitization, week 0. Treatment meaning: therapeutic diphenylcyclopropenone sensitization with weekly scalp DPC. A single record per CDR3 protein comes from TCRdb applying MiXCR to the RACE reads. The sample contains under 300,000 distinct CDR3 sequences, approximately 8.6% of which appear only once. Specimen: whole blood, collected in connection with sensitization to the hapten diphenylcyclopropenone (DPC). Receptors originate from a woman aged 35 to 49 with alopecia areata. Some clones in this sample may be carry-over from other donors' samples.

This clonotype was seen a handful of times. This chain joins TRBV20-1 and TRBJ2-3; D is unresolved. Per the germline V gene, CDR1 is DFQATT and CDR2 is SNEGSKA (reference sequence). The CDR3 length is 15 residues. V was cut by 0 bases and J by 0 bases, with 10 bases left in between. CDR3 sequence reads: CSAREAAPSTDTQYF. CDR3 sequence (DNA): TGCAGTGCTAGAGAAGCAGCTCCTAGCACAGATACGCAGTATTTT.

This clonotype was recorded a few times. The chain links TRBV20-1 to TRBJ2-7, with 9 bases identical to TRBD2. V was clipped by 1 base and J by 2 bases; unmatched bases: 9. The CDR3 has 16 amino acids. Germline-derived CDR1 and CDR2 are DFQATT and SNEGSKA (reference sequence). CDR3 region: CSARVPSGTATYEQYF. DNA of the CDR3: TGCAGTGCTAGAGTCCCTAGCGGGACTGCCACCTACGAGCAGTACTTC.

This clonotype was seen a handful of times. An end of the junction differs from the germline gene, which may be a read error. V and J are TRBV20-1 and TRBJ2-4; TRBD1 is a possible D gene (6 bases). Germline V lookup: CDR1 DFQATT, CDR2 SNEGSKA (reference sequence). The CDR3 runs 13 residues. The CDR3 bases are TGCAGTGCTAGGGAACCTAGTGGGGGCCCCGAGCACTTC. This translates into CSAREPSGGPEHF.

The gene calls are TRBV24-1 and TRBJ2-1; 7 bases align to TRBD2. Germline V gene lookup returns CDR1 KGHDR and CDR2 SFDVKD. With V trimmed by 9 bases and J by 6 bases, 10 bases remained unmatched. CDR3 length equals 14 residues. Written as DNA, the CDR3 is TGTGCCACCGGTAGAGCGGGGACGGGCAATGAGCAGTTCTTC. This sequence encodes CATGRAGTGNEQFF.

This clonotype was picked up a small number of times. The gene calls are TRBV6-5 and TRBJ1-1; D is undetermined. V lost 2 bases to trimming and J lost 0 bases, with 10 bases between them. Per germline, CDR1 MNHEY and CDR2 SVGAGI. CDR3 length: 15 residues. DNA for the CDR3: TGTGCCAGCAGTTACGGCGCGGCCCTGAACACTGAAGCTTTCTTT. Its protein product is CASSYGAALNTEAFF.

In its sample, this clonotype was seen a few times. V and J are TRBV10-3 and TRBJ2-7, with 8 bases matching TRBD2. The CDR3 totals 13 residues. J was trimmed by 5 bases and V by 2 bases; bases with no gene match: 2. CDR1 and CDR2 from the germline V gene are ENHRY and SYGVKD. The CDR3 loop is CAISEATSDEQYF. The CDR3 DNA reads as TGTGCCATCAGTGAGGCGACTAGCGACGAGCAGTACTTC.

This clonotype was counted at least ten times. The chain is built from TRBV6-5 and TRBJ2-1, with TRBD2 as a possible D gene (6 bases). From germline, CDR1 is MNHEY and CDR2 SVGAGI. V was cut by 2 bases and J by 4 bases, with 15 bases left in between. This CDR3 contains 16 residues. The CDR3 DNA sequence: TGTGCCAGCAGTTACAAGCCGGGACTCGATTACAATGAGCAGTTCTTC. Encoded protein: CASSYKPGLDYNEQFF.

This clonotype has more than one count but fewer than ten. The gene calls are TRBV5-6 and TRBJ2-5, with D unclear. Trimming left V 1 base short and J 2 bases short, with 9 bases between. CDR1 and CDR2 from the germline V gene are SGHDT and YYEEEE. The CDR3 contains 14 residues. The CDR3 loop reads CASSLFNLQETQYF. In DNA, the CDR3 is TGTGCCAGCAGCTTGTTCAATTTACAAGAGACCCAGTACTTC. Looking up the rest from reference TRBV5-6 and TRBJ2-5 gives the full variable domain: DAGVTQSPTHLIKTRGQQVTLRCSPKSGHDTVSWYQQALGQGPQFIFQYYEEEERQRGNFPDRFSGHQFPNYSSELNVNALLLGDSALYLCASSLFNLQETQYFGPGTRLLVL.

The chain recombines TRBV11-1 with TRBJ2-2; perhaps TRBD1 as D (6 bases). Trimming pared 6 bases from V and 5 bases from J, leaving 10 bases between. This CDR3 contains 13 residues. Germline loops: CDR1 SGHAT, CDR2 FQDESV (reference sequence). The CDR3 sequence: CASRLDRTGELFF. CDR3 sequence (DNA): TGTGCCAGCAGGCTTGACAGGACCGGGGAGCTGTTTTTT.

The chain has TRBV11-2 and TRBJ1-3; D is possibly TRBD1 (6 bases). Germline V gene data show CDR1 as SGHAT and CDR2 as FQNNGV. The CDR3 is 17 residues long. Trimming took 1 base from V and 0 from J, leaving 13 bases between them. CDR3 sequence (DNA): TGTGCCAGCAGCTTAGTTTATCAGGGGAGCTCTGGAAACACCATATATTTT. Amino acids: CASSLVYQGSSGNTIYF.

The chain is built from TRBV11-2 and TRBJ2-1, with D possibly matching TRBD2 (6 bases). In germline, CDR1 is SGHAT, CDR2 FQNNGV. The CDR3 runs to 13 residues. The V and J ends lost 3 bases and 8 bases respectively, with 11 bases between them. The CDR3 reads CASSFPWGDEQFF. DNA for the CDR3: TGTGCCAGCAGCTTCCCCTGGGGGGATGAGCAGTTCTTC.

V is TRBV12-3 or TRBV12-4 and J is TRBJ2-1; D is possibly TRBD1 or TRBD2 (5 bases each). The CDR3 spans 12 residues. With 5 bases removed from V and 10 bases from J, the gap between germline ends came to 12 bases. The CDR3 protein is CASSPGTAEQFF. CDR3 bases: TGTGCCAGCAGTCCCGGGACGGCCGAGCAGTTCTTC.

This clonotype occurred many times. The CDR3 DNA sequence: TGCGCCAGCAGCCCGGACCATTGGTCCGCAGATACGCAGTATTTT. Protein: CASSPDHWSADTQYF. V gene TRBV5-1 combines with J gene TRBJ2-3; D is unresolved. The V gene's germline CDR1 is SGHRS and CDR2 YFSETQ. CDR3 size: 15 residues. V lost 4 bases, J lost 4 bases, and 16 bases lay in between.

This clonotype was seen ten or more times. The J gene is TRBJ2-7, the V gene TRBV7-2; D is ambiguous. The CDR3 totals 13 residues. Trimming removed 6 bases at V and 0 bases at J, with 9 bases between. Germline lookup yields CDR1 SGHTA and CDR2 FQGNSA. CDR3 nucleotides: TGTGCCAGCAGACCCATTAGCTCCTACGAGCAGTACTTC. Translating it yields CASRPISSYEQYF. Variable domain in full (rest from reference TRBV7-2 and TRBJ2-7): GAGVSQSPSNKVTEKGKDVELRCDPISGHTALYWYRQSLGQGLEFLIYFQGNSAPDKSGLPSDRFSAERTGGSVSTLTIQRTQQEDSAVYLCASRPISSYEQYFGPGTRLTVT.

This clonotype has only a few counts. V and J are TRBV6-5 and TRBJ1-2; no clear D gene. V lost 2 bases to trimming and J lost 2 bases, with 6 bases between them. In germline, CDR1 is MNHEY, CDR2 SVGAGI. The CDR3 has 13 residues. The CDR3 nucleotides read TGTGCCAGCAGTTACGGGATGAACTATGGCTACACCTTC. Amino acids: CASSYGMNYGYTF.

There are many counts of this clonotype. The V call is TRBV6-2 or TRBV6-3, the J call TRBJ2-5; 7 nucleotides match TRBD1. The CDR3 has 15 residues. V lost 4 bases, J lost 5 bases, and 10 bases stayed unmatched. The V gene's germline CDR1 is MNHEY and CDR2 SVGEGT. The CDR3 sequence: CASSSQGPFGETQYF. As DNA, the CDR3 is TGTGCCAGCAGTTCACAGGGGCCCTTCGGGGAGACCCAGTACTTC.

The chain joins TRBV5-8 to TRBJ2-7, with D perhaps TRBD1 or TRBD2 (5 bases each). Per the germline V gene, CDR1 is SGHTS and CDR2 is YDEGEE. V shed 0 bases and J shed 3 bases, with 16 bases lying between them. This CDR3 is built from 16 residues. The CDR3 here is CASSLALGRGSYEQYF. CDR3 sequence (DNA): TGTGCCAGCAGCTTGGCCTTGGGGCGAGGGAGCTACGAGCAGTACTTC.

This chain connects TRBV12-3 or TRBV12-4 to TRBJ1-4; 8 bases are a match to TRBD1. The CDR3 is 14 residues long. V gave up 8 bases and J gave up 8 bases; unmatched junction bases: 10. The CDR3 loop reads CASSPQGAEEKLFF. The CDR3 bases are TGTGCCAGCTCCCCGCAGGGGGCGGAAGAAAAACTGTTTTTT.

V and J are TRBV24-1 and TRBJ2-5, with D possibly matching TRBD1 (6 bases). Germline assignment: CDR1 KGHDR and CDR2 SFDVKD. Trimming cost V 5 bases and J 4 bases, with 19 bases left between them. The CDR3 covers 16 residues. DNA for the CDR3: TGTGCCACCAGTGCCCCCGACAGGCAGGGGTTAGAGACCCAGTACTTC. Protein sequence: CATSAPDRQGLETQYF.

This clonotype was detected ten times or more. The chain employs TRBV7-2 and TRBJ1-2; TRBD1 agrees at 7 bases. V trimming: 5 bases; J trimming: 5 bases; junction bases outside the gene matches: 8. The CDR3 runs to 14 residues. Germline values: CDR1 SGHTA, CDR2 FQGNSA. The CDR3 reads CASSDRTGRYGYTF. The CDR3 nucleotides are TGTGCCAGCAGCGATCGGACAGGCCGTTATGGCTACACCTTC.

The V call is TRBV6-6, the J call TRBJ2-3; 10 nucleotides match TRBD1. In germline, CDR1 is MNHNY, CDR2 SVGAGI (reference sequence). Trimming took 7 bases from V and 6 from J; bases not matched to a gene: 7. CDR3 size: 14 residues. CDR3: CASTRDRGADTQYF. The CDR3 nucleotides are TGTGCCAGCACTAGGGACAGGGGCGCGGATACGCAGTATTTT.

The rearrangement joins TRBV20-1 to TRBJ2-4, with 11 positions matching TRBD1. V was pared by 4 bases and J by 8 bases, with 4 bases of the junction left unmatched. This CDR3 region has 13 residues. Germline V gene data show CDR1 as DFQATT and CDR2 as SNEGSKA (reference sequence). The CDR3: CSATGQGAHIQYF. CDR3 nucleotide sequence: TGCAGTGCTACAGGACAGGGGGCTCACATTCAGTACTTC.

This clonotype was counted ten times or more. Sequence at one end of the junction differs from germline and may be a read error. The chain links TRBV7-7 to TRBJ2-7; D is perhaps TRBD1 (5 bases). Germline V lookup: CDR1 SSHAT, CDR2 FNYEAQ (reference sequence). CDR3 size: 14 residues. CDR3 sequence reads: CASSLPTPGSEQYF. CDR3 sequence (DNA): TGTGCTAGCAGCTTACCTACGCCAGGGTCCGAGCAGTACTTC.

The chain is built from TRBV28 and TRBJ2-1, with D possibly TRBD2 on 5 matching bases. The germline V gene has CDR1 MDHEN and CDR2 SYDVKM. Trimming removed 3 bases from V and 10 bases from J, with 10 bases in between. The CDR3 is made up of 12 amino acids. CDR3 in DNA: TGTGCCAGCAGTTTGGGAGACGGAGAGCAGTTCTTC. Protein: CASSLGDGEQFF.

This clonotype was seen at least ten times. The rearrangement links TRBV6-2 or TRBV6-3 to TRBJ1-1, with D unresolved. V dropped 2 bases and J dropped 6 bases, with 10 bases sitting between them. Germline V gene lookup returns CDR1 MNHEY and CDR2 SVGEGT. CDR3 length: 13 amino acids. CDR3 in amino acids: CASSYGPWSEAFF. The CDR3 region has the DNA TGTGCCAGCAGTTACGGGCCATGGTCTGAAGCTTTCTTT.

This clonotype was picked up a small number of times. The CDR3 DNA reads as TGTGCCATCAGTGAGCAGGCCGAAGAAGCTTTCTTT. This translates into CAISEQAEEAFF. J is TRBJ1-1 and V is TRBV10-3; D is unclear. The V end was cut by 2 bases, the J end by 8 bases, with 9 bases between. The CDR3 runs to 12 residues. Per germline, CDR1 ENHRY and CDR2 SYGVKD.